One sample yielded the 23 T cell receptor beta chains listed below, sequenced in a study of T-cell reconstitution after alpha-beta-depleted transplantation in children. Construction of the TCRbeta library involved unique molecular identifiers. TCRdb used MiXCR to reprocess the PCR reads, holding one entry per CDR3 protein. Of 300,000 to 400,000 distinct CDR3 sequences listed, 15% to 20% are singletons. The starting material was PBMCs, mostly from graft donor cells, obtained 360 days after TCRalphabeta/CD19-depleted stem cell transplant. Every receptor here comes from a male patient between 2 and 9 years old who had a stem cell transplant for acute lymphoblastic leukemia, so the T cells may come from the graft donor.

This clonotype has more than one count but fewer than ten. CDR3: CASTDSGSNEQFF. As DNA, the CDR3 is TGTGCCAGCACCGATAGCGGGAGCAATGAGCAGTTCTTC. The rearrangement joins TRBV12-3 or TRBV12-4 to TRBJ2-1, with 9 bases fitting TRBD2. The V and J ends lost 7 bases and 6 bases, in that order; junction bases with no gene match: 4. The CDR3 has 13 residues.

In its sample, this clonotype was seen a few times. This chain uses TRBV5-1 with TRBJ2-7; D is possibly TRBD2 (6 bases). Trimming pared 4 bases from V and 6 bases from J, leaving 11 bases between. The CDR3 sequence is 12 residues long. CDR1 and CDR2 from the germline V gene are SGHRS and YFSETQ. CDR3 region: CASSPRRGEQYF. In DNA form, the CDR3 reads TGCGCCAGCAGCCCTCGGCGGGGCGAGCAGTACTTC.

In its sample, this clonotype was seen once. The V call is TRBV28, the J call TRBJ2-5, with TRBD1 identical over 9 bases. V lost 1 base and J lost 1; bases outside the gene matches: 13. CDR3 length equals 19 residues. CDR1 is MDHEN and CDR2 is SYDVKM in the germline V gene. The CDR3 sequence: CASSLFRTGDRWTQETQYF. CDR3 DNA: TGTGCCAGCAGTTTATTCCGGACAGGGGATCGCTGGACCCAAGAGACCCAGTACTTC.

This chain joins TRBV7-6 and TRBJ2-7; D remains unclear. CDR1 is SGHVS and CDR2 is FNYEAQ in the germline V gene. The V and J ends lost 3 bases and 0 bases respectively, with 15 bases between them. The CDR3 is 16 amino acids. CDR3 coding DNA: TGTGCCAGCAGCTTCCTTAGACCCCCTTACTCCTACGAGCAGTACTTC. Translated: CASSFLRPPYSYEQYF.

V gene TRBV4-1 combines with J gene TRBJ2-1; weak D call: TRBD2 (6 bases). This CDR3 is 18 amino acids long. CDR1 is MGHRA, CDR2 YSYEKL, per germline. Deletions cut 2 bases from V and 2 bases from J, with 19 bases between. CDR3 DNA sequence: TGCGCCAGCAGCCAATGGGTGGGGCGCGGGGCTACCTACAATGAGCAGTTCTTC. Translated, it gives CASSQWVGRGATYNEQFF.

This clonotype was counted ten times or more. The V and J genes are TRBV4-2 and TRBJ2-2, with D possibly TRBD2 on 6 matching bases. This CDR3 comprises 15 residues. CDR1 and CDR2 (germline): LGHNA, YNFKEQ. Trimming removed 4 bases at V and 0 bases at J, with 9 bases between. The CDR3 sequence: CASSRLGANTGELFF. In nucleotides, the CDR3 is TGTGCCAGCAGCCGACTAGGGGCGAACACCGGGGAGCTGTTTTTT.

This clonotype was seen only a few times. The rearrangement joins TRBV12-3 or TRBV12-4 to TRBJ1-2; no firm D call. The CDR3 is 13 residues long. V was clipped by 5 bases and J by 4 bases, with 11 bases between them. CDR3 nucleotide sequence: TGTGCCAGCAGTATCGGACGGCTCTATGGCTACACCTTC. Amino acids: CASSIGRLYGYTF.

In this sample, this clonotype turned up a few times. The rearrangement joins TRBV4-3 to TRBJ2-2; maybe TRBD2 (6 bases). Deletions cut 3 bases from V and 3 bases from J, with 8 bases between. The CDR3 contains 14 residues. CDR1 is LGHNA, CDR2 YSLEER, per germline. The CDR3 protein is CASSQGLYTGELFF. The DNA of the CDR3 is TGCGCCAGCAGCCAGGGACTGTACACCGGGGAGCTGTTTTTT.

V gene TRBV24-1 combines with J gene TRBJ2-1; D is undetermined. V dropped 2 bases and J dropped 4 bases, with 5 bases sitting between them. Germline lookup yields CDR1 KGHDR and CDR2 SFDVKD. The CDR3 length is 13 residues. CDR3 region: CATSDSVYNEQFF. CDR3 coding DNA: TGTGCCACCAGTGATTCGGTATACAATGAGCAGTTCTTC.

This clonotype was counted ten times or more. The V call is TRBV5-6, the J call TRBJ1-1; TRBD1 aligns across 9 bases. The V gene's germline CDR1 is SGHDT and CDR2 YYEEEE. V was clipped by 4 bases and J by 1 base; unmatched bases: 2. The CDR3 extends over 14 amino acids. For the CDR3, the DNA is TGTGCCAGCAGCACGGGACAGGGGAACACTGAAGCTTTCTTT. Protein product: CASSTGQGNTEAFF.

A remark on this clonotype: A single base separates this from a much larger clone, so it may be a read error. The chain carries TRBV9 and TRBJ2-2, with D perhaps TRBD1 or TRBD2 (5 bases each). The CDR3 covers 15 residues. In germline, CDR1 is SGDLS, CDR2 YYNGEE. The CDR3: CASSVAGADTRELFF. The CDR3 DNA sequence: TGTGCCAGCAGCGTAGCCGGGGCGGACACCAGGGAGCTGTTTTTT.

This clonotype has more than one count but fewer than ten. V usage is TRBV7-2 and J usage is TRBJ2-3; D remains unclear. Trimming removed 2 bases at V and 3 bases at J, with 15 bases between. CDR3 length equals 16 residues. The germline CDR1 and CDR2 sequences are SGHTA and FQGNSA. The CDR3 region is CASSLRYQAPTDTQYF. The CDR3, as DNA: TGTGCCAGCAGCTTAAGGTACCAGGCACCTACAGATACGCAGTATTTT.

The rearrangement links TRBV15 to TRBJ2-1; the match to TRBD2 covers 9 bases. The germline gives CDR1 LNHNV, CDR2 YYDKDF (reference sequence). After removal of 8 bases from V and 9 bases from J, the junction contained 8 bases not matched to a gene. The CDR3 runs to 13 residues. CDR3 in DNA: TGTGCCACCTGTAGCGGGAGCCGCCCTGAGCAGTTCTTC. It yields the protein CATCSGSRPEQFF.

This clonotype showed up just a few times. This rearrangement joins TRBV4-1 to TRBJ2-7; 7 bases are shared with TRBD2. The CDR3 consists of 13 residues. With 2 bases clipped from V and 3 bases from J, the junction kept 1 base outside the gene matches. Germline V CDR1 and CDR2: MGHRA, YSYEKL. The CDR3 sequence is CASSQRGGYEQYF. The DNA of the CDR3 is TGCGCCAGCAGCCAACGCGGGGGCTACGAGCAGTACTTC.

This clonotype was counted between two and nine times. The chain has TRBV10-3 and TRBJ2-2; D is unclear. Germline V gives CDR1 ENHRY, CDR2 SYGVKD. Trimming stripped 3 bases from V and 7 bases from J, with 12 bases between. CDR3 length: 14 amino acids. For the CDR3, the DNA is TGTGCCATCAGTGACTCAAGTCGTTTCGGGGAGCTGTTTTTT. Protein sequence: CAISDSSRFGELFF.

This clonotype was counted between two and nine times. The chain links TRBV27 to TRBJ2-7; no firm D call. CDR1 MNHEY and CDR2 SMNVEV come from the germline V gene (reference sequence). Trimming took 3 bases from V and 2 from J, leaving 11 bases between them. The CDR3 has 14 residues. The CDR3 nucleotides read TGTGCCAGCAGTTTTGGGGTAGCCCCCTACGAGCAGTACTTC. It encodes CASSFGVAPYEQYF.

CDR3 nucleotide sequence: TGCGCCAGCAGCGGACAGGAGCCGACCTACAATGAGCAGTTCTTC. It is translated as CASSGQEPTYNEQFF. V is TRBV5-1 and J is TRBJ2-1; 7 bases align to TRBD1. V shed 4 bases, J shed 2 bases, and the junction held 6 bases outside the gene matches. Germline CDR1 is SGHRS and CDR2 is YFSETQ. This CDR3 is built from 15 residues.

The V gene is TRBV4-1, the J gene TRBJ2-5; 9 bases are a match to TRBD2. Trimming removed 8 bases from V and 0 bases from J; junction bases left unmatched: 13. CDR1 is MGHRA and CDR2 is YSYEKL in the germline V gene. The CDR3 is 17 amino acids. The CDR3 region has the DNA TGCGCCAGCTTTGGGACTAGCCCTGATCGGAACCAAGAGACCCAGTACTTC. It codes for CASFGTSPDRNQETQYF.

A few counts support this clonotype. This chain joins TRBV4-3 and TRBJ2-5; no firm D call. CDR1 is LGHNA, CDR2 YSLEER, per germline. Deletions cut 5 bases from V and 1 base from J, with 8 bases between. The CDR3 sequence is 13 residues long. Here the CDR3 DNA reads TGCGCCAGCAGCGGTGGGATCCAAGAGACCCAGTACTTC. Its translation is CASSGGIQETQYF.

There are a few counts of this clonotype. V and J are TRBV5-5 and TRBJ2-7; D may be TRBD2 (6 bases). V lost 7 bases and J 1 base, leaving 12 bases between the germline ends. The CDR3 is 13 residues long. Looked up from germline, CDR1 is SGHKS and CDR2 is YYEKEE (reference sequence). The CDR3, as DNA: TGTGCCAGCGACTGGGGACTTTCCTACGAGCAGTACTTC. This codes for CASDWGLSYEQYF.

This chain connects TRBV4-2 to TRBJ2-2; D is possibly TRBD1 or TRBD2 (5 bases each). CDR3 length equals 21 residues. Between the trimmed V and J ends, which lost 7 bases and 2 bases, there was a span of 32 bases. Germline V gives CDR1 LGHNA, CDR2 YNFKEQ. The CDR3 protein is CASTSRPTGLWLADNTGELFF. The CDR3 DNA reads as TGTGCCAGCACGTCCCGCCCCACAGGCCTCTGGCTAGCTGACAACACCGGGGAGCTGTTTTTT.

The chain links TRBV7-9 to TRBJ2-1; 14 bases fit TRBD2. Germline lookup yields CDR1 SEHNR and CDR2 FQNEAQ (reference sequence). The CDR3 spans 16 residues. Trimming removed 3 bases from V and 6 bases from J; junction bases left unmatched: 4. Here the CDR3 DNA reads TGTGCCAGCAGCTTCCCCGGGACTAGCGGGAGCAATGAGCAGTTCTTC. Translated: CASSFPGTSGSNEQFF. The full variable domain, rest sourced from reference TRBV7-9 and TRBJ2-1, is DTGVSQNPRHKITKRGQNVTFRCDPISEHNRLYWYRQTLGQGPEFLTYFQNEAQLEKSRLLSDRFSAERPKGSFSTLEIQRTEQGDSAMYLCASSFPGTSGSNEQFFGPGTRLTVL.

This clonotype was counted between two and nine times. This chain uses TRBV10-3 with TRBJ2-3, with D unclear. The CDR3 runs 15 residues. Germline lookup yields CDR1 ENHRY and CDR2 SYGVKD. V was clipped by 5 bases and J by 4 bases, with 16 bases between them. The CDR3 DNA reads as TGTGCCATCAGTCGGCGCCTAGTTGTGGCAGATACGCAGTATTTT. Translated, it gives CAISRRLVVADTQYF.